The sequence of this T cell receptor (beta chain) was determined in a study of yellow fever vaccine responses in identical twins. Findings of the study overall: Reportedly, the T cell response mounted by twins to vaccine seemed partly convergent, partly personalized.

The CDR3 is 13 residues long. Germline lookup yields CDR1 SQVTM and CDR2 ANQGSEA. Trimming took off 4 bases at V and 1 base at J, with 8 bases between the two ends. As for this clonotype: Its matching antigen is unknown.

TCRdb called the RT-PCR reads again in MiXCR, with one record for every CDR3 protein. Of thousands of distinct CDR3 sequences detected, 85% to 90% appear once; the ten largest clones hold less than 1.5%. Specimen: T cells from blood (PBMCs), unsorted or a sorted subset (not recorded which), collected before or after yellow fever vaccination (not recorded which). The rearrangement joins TRBV29-1 to TRBJ2-1, with D hard to call. The TCR comes from a young woman who received the yellow fever vaccine. CDR3 coding DNA: TGCAGCGTTGGCCACAGTTCCTACAATGAGCAGTTCTTC. Translated, it gives CSVGHSSYNEQFF.